This TCR beta chain was documented in a study of T cell responses to AZD1222 COVID-19 vaccine. V was cut by 5 bases and J by 0 bases, with 6 bases left in between. Germline values: CDR1 SGHRS, CDR2 YFSETQ. The CDR3 loop spans 13 amino acids. Findings and limits, study-wide: The repertoires were collected only after the peak T cell response. Variant regions that are unmutated are reportedly the target of nearly half of spike-specific TCRs. Among those given AZD1222, only five or six were seropositive at baseline.

Notes on this clone: Its antigen is unidentified.

Data came from immunoSEQ multiplex PCR; TCRdb stores just in-frame clones and leaves some out. The sample lists 30,000 to 35,000 clones, more than 75% occurring once. This TCR was recovered from an adult who received the AZD1222 COVID-19 vaccine. J is TRBJ1-5 and V is TRBV5-1, with D unclear. The material was peripheral blood, obtained 28 days after the second AZD1222 dose. CDR3 in amino acids: CASRVDSNQPQHF. As DNA, the CDR3 is TGCGCCAGCAGGGTTGATAGCAATCAGCCCCAGCATTTT.